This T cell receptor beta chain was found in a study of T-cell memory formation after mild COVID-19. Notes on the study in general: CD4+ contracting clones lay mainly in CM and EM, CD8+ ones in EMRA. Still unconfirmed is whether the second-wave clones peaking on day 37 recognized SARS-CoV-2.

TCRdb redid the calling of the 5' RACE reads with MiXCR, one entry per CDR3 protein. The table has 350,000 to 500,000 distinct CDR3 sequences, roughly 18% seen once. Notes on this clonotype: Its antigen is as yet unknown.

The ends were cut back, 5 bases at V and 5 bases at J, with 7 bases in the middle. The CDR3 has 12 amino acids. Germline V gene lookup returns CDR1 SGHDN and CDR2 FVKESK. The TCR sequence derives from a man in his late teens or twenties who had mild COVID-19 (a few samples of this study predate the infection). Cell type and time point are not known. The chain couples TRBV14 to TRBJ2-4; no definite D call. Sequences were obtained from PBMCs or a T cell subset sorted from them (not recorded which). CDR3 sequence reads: CASSALQNIQYF. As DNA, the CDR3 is TGTGCCAGCAGCGCCCTCCAAAACATTCAGTACTTC.